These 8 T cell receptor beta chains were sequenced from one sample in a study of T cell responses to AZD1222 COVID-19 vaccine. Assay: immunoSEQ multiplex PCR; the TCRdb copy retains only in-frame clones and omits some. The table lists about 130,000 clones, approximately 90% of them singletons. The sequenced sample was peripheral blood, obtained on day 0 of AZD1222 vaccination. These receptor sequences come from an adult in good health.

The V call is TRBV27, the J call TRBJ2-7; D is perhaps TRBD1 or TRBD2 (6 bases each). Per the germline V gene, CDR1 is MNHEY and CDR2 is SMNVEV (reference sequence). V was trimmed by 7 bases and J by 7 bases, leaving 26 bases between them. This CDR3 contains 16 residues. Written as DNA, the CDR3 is TGTGCCAGCACATGGGGGGCGGCCCTTTCAGGGAGGGAGCAGTACTTC. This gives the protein CASTWGAALSGREQYF.

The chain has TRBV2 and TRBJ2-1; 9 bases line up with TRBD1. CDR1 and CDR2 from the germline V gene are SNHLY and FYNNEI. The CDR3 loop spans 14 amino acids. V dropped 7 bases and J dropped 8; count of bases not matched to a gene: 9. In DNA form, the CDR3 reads TGTGCCAGCACCCTCGACAGGGGGGATCATGAGCAGTTCTTC. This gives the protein CASTLDRGDHEQFF.

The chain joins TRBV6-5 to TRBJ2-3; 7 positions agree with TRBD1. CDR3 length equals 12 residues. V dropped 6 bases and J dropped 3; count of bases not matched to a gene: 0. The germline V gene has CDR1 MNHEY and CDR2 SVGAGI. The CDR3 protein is CASRQGTDTQYF. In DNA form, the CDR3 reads TGTGCCAGCAGACAGGGGACAGATACGCAGTATTTT.

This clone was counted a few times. CDR3 DNA: TGCGCCAGCAGCCCGGGGAGGAATCAGCCCCAGCATTTT. This encodes CASSPGRNQPQHF. The chain links TRBV4-1 to TRBJ1-5; D uncertain. Germline values: CDR1 MGHRA, CDR2 YSYEKL. Trimming cost V 4 bases and J 4 bases, with 8 bases left between them. This CDR3 has 13 residues.

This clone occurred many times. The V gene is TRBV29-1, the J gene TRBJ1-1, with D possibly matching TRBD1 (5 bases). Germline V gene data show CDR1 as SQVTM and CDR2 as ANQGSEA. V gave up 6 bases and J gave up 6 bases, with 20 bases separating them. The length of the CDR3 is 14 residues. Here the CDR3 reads CSVKRQRKDPEAFF. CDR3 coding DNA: TGCAGCGTGAAACGACAGAGAAAGGACCCTGAAGCTTTCTTT.

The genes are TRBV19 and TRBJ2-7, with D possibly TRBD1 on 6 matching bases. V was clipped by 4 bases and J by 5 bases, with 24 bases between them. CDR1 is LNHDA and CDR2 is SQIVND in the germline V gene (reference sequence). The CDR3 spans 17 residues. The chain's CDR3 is CASSRRSGVRAFNEQYF. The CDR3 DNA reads TGTGCCAGTAGTAGGAGATCAGGGGTCCGGGCTTTTAACGAGCAGTACTTC.

Here the CDR3 DNA reads TGCAGTGCCTCCTACGAGCAGTACTTC. It is translated as CSASYEQYF. The chain couples TRBV20-1 to TRBJ2-7; D uncertain. CDR1 is DFQATT and CDR2 is SNEGSKA in the germline V gene (reference sequence). Trimming cost V 6 bases and J 0 bases, with 0 bases left between them. CDR3 length: 9 residues.

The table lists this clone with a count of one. This CDR3 is CASSISSRPVAYNEQFF. For the CDR3, the DNA is TGTGCCAGTAGTATCTCGAGTCGCCCGGTCGCTTACAATGAGCAGTTCTTC. V gene TRBV19 combines with J gene TRBJ2-1; D is uncertain. There are 17 residues in the CDR3. CDR1 and CDR2 from the germline V gene are LNHDA and SQIVND (reference sequence). V was shortened by 3 bases and J by 4 bases, with 19 bases between the two germline ends.